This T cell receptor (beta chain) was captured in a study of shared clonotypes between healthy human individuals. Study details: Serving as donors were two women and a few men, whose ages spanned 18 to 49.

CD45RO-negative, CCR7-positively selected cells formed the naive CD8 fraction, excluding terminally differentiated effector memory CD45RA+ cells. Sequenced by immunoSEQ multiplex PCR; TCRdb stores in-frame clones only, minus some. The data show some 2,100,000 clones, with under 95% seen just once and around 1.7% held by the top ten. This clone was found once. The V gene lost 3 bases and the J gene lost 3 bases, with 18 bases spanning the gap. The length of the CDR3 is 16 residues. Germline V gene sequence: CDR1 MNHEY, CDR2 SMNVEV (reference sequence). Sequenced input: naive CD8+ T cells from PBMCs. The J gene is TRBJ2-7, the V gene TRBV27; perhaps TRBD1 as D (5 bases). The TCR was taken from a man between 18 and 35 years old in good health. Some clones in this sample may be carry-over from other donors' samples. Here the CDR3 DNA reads TGTGCCAGCAGTTTGGACCCTTGGGGCTCGAACTACGAGCAGTACTTC. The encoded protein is CASSLDPWGSNYEQYF.